This TCR beta chain was identified in a study of OX40 agonist ivuxolimab in advanced cancers. Study findings and constraints: Circulating CD4+ and CD8+ T cells showed clonal expansion by week 6 at 0.1 to 3.0 mg/kg. Among expanded peripheral T cells, antigen specificity went undetermined.

Sequencing used immunoSEQ multiplex PCR; TCRdb keeps in-frame clones, though not all of them. The data hold fewer than 90,000 clones, with about 85% observed a single time. V dropped 3 bases and J dropped 0; count of bases not matched to a gene: 18. The CDR3 extends over 22 amino acids. Germline CDR1 MGHRA, CDR2 YSYEKL. The count of this clone is one. The antigen is unknown. Anyone with autoimmune disease history or systemic immunosuppression was excluded. The receptor was derived from an adult with an advanced solid tumor such as melanoma, head and neck, liver or kidney cancer. This specimen consisted of CD4+ or CD8+ T cells sorted from blood, obtained in a trial of the OX40 agonist ivuxolimab. The chain links TRBV4-1 to TRBJ2-1, with 12 nucleotides matching TRBD2. The CDR3 nucleotides read TGCGCCAGCAGCCACCTCTCCCCCCGGCTAGCGGGAGGGCCGAGCTCCTACAATGAGCAGTTCTTC. Its protein product is CASSHLSPRLAGGPSSYNEQFF.